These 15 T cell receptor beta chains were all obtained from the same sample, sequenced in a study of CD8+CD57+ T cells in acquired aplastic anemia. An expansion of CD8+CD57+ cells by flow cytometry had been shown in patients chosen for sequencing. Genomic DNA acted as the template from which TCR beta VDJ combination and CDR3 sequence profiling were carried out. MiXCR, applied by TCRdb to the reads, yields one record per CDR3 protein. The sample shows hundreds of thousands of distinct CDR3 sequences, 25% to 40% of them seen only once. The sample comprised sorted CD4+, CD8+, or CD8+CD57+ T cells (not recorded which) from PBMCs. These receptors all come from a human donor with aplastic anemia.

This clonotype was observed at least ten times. DNA for the CDR3: TGCAGTGCTAGAGATCACGGCCCCACAGATACGCAGTATTTT. It encodes CSARDHGPTDTQYF. The chain couples TRBV20-1 to TRBJ2-3, with D hard to call. The CDR3 spans 14 residues. CDR1 is DFQATT and CDR2 is SNEGSKA in the germline V gene (reference sequence). V was trimmed by 0 bases and J by 2 bases, leaving 9 bases between them.

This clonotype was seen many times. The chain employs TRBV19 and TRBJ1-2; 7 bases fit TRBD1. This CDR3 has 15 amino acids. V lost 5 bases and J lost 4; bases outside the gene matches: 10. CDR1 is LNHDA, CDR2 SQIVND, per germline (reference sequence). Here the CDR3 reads CASSSQRDSLYGYTF. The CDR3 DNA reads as TGTGCCAGTAGTTCACAACGGGACAGCCTCTATGGCTACACCTTC.

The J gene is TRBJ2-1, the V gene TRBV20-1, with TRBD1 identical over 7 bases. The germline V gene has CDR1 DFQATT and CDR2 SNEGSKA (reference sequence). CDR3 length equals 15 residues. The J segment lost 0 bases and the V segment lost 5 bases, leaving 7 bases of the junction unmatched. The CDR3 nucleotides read TGCAGTGCTTACAAACGGGACAGCTCCTACAATGAGCAGTTCTTC. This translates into CSAYKRDSSYNEQFF.

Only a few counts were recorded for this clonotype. This chain's CDR3 is CASSIGTGSSGNTIYF. CDR3 coding DNA: TGTGCCAGTAGTATTGGGACAGGAAGCTCTGGAAACACCATATATTTT. The V gene is TRBV19, the J gene TRBJ1-3; 8 nucleotides match TRBD1. The CDR3 contains 16 residues. V shed 3 bases, J shed 0 bases, and the junction held 4 bases outside the gene matches. The V gene's germline CDR1 is LNHDA and CDR2 SQIVND (reference sequence).

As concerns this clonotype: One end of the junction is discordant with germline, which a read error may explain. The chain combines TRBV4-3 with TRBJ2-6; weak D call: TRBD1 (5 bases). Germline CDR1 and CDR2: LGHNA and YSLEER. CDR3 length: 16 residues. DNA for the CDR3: TGCGCCAGCAGCCAAGGGTCCAGGGCTGGGGCCAACGTCCTGGCTTTC. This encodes CASSQGSRAGANVLAF.

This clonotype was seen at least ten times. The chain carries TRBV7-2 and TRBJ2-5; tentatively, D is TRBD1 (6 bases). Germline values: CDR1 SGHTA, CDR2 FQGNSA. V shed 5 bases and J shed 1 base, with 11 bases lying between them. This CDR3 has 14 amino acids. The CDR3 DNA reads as TGTGCCAGCAGCGCCACAGGGATCCAAGAGACCCAGTACTTC. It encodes CASSATGIQETQYF.

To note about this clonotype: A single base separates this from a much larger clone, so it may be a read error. The CDR3 coding sequence is TGCAGTGCTAGCCCCGAACTAGCCTACGAGCAGTACTTC. This gives the protein CSASPELAYEQYF. This chain connects TRBV20-1 to TRBJ2-7, with D possibly TRBD2 on 5 matching bases. Trimming stripped 3 bases from V and 2 bases from J, with 11 bases between. The CDR3 runs 13 residues. Germline assignment: CDR1 DFQATT and CDR2 SNEGSKA (reference sequence).

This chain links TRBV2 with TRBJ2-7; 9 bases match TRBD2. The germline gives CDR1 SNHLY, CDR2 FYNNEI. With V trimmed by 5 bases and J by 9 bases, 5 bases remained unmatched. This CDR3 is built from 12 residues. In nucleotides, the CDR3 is TGTGCCAGCAGTTTAGCGGGAGTAGTGCAGTACGTC. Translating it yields CASSLAGVVQYV.

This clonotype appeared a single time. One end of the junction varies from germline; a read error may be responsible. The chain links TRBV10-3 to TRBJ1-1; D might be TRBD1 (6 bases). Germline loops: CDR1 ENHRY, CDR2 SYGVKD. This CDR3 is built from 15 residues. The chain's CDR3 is CASSYRGGARTEAFF. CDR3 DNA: TGTGCCAGCAGTTACCGGGGGGGGGCAAGGACTGAAGCTTTCTTT.

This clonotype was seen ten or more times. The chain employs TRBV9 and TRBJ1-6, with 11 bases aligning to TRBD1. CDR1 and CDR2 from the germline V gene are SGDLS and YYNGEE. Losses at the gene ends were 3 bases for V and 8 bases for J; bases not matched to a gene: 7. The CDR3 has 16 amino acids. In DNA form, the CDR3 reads TGTGCCAGCAGCGACGCCGGGACAGGGGGATATTCACCCCTCCACTTT. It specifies CASSDAGTGGYSPLHF. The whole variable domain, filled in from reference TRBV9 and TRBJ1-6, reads DSGVTQTPKHLITATGQRVTLRCSPRSGDLSVYWYQQSLDQGLQFLIQYYNGEERAKGNILERFSAQQFPDLHSELNLSSLELGDSALYFCASSDAGTGGYSPLHFGNGTRLTVT.

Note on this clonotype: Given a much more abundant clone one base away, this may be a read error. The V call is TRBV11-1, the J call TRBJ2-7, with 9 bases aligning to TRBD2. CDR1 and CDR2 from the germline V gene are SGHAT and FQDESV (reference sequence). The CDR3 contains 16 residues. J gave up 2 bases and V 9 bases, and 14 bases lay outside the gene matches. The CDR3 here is CASSASSGGFTYEQYF. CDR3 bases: TGTGCCAGTAGTGCTAGTAGCGGGGGCTTCACCTACGAGCAGTACTTC.

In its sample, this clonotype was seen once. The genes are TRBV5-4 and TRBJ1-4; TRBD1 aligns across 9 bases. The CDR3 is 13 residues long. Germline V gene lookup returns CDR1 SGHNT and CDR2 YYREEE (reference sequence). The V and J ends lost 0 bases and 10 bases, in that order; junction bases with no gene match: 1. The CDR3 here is CASSLETGGKLFF. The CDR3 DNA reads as TGTGCCAGCAGCTTGGAGACAGGGGGAAAACTGTTTTTT.

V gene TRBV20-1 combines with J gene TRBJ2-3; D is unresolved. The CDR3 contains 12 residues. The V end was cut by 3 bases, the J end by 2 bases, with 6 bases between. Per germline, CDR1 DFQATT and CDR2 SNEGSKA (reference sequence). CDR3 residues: CSASFATDTQYF. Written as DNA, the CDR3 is TGCAGTGCTAGTTTTGCCACAGATACGCAGTATTTT.

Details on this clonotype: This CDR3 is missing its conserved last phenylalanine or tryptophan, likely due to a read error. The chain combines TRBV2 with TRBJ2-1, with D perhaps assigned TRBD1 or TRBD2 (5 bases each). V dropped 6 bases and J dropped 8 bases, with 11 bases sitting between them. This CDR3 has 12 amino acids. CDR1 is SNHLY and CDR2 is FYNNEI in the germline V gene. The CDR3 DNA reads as TGTGCCAGCAGGGGGGACGGGGATGAGCAGTTCCTC. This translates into CASRGDGDEQFL.

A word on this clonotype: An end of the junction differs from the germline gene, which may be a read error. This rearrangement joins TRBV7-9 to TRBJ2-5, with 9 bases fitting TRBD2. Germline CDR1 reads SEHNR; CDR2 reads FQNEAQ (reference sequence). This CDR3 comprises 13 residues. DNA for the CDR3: TGTGCCGGCAGCTTAGCGGGAGAGGAGACCCAGTACTTC. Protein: CAGSLAGEETQYF.